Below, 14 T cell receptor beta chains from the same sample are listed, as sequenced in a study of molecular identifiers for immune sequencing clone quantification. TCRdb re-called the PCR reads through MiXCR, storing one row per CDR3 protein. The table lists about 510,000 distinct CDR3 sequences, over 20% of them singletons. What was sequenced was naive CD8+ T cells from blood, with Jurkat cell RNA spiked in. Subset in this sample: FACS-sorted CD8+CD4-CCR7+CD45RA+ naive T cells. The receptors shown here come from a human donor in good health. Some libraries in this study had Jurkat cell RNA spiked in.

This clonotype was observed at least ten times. The CDR3 here is CASTHGGEAFF. The CDR3 nucleotides read TGTGCCAGCACCCACGGAGGAGAAGCTTTCTTT. This chain uses TRBV12-3 or TRBV12-4 with TRBJ1-1; D gene uncertain. The V gene lost 7 bases and the J gene lost 8 bases, with 11 bases spanning the gap. CDR3 size: 11 residues.

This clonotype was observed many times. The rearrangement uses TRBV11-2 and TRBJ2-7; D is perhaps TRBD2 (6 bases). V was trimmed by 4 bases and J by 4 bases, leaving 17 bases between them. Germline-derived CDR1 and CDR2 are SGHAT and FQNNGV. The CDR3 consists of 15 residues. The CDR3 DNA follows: TGTGCCAGCAGCTCAACTTCGGGGGTTGCTTACGAGCAGTACTTC. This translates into CASSSTSGVAYEQYF.

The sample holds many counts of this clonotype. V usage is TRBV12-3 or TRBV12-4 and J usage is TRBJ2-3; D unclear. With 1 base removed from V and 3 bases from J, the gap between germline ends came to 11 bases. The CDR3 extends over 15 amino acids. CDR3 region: CASSLGPGYTDTQYF. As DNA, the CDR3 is TGTGCCAGCAGTTTAGGCCCGGGCTATACAGATACGCAGTATTTT.

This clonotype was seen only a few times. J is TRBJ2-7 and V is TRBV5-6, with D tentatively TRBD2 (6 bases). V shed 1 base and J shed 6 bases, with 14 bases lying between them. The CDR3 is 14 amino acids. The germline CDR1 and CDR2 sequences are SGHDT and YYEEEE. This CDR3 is CASSLWSSVLEQYF. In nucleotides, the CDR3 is TGTGCCAGCAGCTTGTGGTCTAGCGTCCTCGAGCAGTACTTC.

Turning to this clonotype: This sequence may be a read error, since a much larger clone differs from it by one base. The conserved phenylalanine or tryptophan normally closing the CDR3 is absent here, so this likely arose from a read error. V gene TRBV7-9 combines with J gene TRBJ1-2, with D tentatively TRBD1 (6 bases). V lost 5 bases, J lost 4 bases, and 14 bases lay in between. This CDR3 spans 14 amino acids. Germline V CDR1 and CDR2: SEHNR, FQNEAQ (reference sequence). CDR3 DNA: TGTGCCAGCAGCGTAGGGGGAGGAGGCTATGGCTACACCCTC. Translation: CASSVGGGGYGYTL.

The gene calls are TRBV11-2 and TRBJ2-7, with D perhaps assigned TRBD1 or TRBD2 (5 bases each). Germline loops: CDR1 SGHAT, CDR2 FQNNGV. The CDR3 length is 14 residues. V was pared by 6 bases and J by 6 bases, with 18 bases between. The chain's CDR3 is CASRSGTENGEQYF. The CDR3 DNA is TGTGCCAGCAGGTCCGGGACGGAGAACGGCGAGCAGTACTTC. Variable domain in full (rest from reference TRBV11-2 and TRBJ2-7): EAGVAQSPRYKIIEKRQSVAFWCNPISGHATLYWYQQILGQGPKLLIQFQNNGVVDDSQLPKDRFSAERLKGVDSTLKIQPAKLEDSAVYLCASRSGTENGEQYFGPGTRLTVT.

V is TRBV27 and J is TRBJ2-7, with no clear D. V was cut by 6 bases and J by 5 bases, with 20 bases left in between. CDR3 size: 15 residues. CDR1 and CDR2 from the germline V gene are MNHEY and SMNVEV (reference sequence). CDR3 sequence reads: CASSSFAPPWDEQYF. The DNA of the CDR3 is TGTGCCAGCAGCTCCTTCGCGCCGCCGTGGGACGAGCAGTACTTC.

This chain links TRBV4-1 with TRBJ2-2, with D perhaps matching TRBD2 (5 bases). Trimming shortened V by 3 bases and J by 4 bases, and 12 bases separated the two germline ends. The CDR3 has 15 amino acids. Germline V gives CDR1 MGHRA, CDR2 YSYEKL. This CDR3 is CASSQEKRATGELFF. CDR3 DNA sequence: TGCGCCAGCAGCCAGGAGAAGAGGGCCACCGGGGAGCTGTTTTTT.

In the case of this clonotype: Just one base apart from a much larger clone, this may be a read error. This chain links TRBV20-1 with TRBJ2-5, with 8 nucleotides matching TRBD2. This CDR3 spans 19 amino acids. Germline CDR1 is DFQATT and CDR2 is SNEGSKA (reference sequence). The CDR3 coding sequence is TGCAGTGCTAGAGATATCGCGGGGGGCGTACCCGGGGTCCAAGAGACCCAGCACTTC. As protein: CSARDIAGGVPGVQETQHF.

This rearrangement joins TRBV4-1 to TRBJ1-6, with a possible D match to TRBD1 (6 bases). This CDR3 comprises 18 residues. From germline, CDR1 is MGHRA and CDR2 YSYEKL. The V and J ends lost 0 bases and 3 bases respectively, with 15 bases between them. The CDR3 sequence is CASSQDPLAGVYNSPLHF. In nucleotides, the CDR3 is TGCGCCAGCAGCCAAGACCCATTGGCAGGGGTCTATAATTCACCCCTCCACTTT.

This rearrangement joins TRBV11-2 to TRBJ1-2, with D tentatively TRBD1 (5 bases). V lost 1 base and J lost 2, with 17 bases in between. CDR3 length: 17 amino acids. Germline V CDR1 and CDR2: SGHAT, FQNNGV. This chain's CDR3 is CASSLGPGRSVNYGYTF. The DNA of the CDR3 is TGTGCCAGCAGCTTAGGTCCAGGGAGGAGTGTCAACTATGGCTACACCTTC.

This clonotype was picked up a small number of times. CDR3 nucleotides: TGTGCCAGCAGTCAGACTAGCGGGAGGGCGACCGAGCAGTACTTC. It encodes CASSQTSGRATEQYF. The chain recombines TRBV27 with TRBJ2-7; 14 nucleotides match TRBD2. Per the germline V gene, CDR1 is MNHEY and CDR2 is SMNVEV (reference sequence). V lost 5 bases to trimming and J lost 6 bases; unmatched junction nucleotides: 6. This CDR3 contains 15 residues.

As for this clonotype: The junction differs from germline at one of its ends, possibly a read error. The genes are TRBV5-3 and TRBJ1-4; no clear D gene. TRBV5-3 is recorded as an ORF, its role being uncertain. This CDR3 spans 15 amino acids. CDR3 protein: CASSLPDSENEKLFF. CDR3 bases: TGTGCCAGCAGCTTGCCGGACTCCGAAAATGAAAAACTGTTTTTT.

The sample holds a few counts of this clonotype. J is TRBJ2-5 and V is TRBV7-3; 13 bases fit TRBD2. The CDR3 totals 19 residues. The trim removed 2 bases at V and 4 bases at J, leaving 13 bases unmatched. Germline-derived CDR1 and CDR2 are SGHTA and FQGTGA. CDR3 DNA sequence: TGTGCCAGCAGCTTATGGAGTAGGACTAGCGGGAGTTTCGGAGAGACCCAGTACTTC. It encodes CASSLWSRTSGSFGETQYF. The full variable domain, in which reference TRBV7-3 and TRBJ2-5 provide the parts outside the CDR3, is GAGVSQTPSNKVTEKGKYVELRCDPISGHTALYWYRQSLGQGPEFLIYFQGTGAADDSGLPNDRFFAVRPEGSVSTLKIQRTERGDSAVYLCASSLWSRTSGSFGETQYFGPGTRLLVL.